The sequence of this T cell receptor beta chain was determined in a study of a mutant IDH1 vaccine in newly diagnosed glioma. Turning to the study itself: Patients received vaccination from 4-6 weeks after radiotherapy alone, or with temozolomide cycles.

As for this clone: What it binds is not known.

The CDR3 contains 15 residues. The germline V and J ends were trimmed by 5 bases and 0 bases, with 13 bases remaining between them. Germline V gene lookup returns CDR1 LNHDA and CDR2 SQIVND (reference sequence). Stated time point: week 23, last vaccination. Vaccination comprised doses that each held 300 ug of mutant IDH1 20-mer peptide, plus topical imiquimod. Sequencing used immunoSEQ multiplex PCR; TCRdb keeps in-frame clones, though not all of them. The table lists roughly 60,000 clones, about 85% of them singletons. V usage is TRBV19 and J usage is TRBJ1-1; D gene ambiguous. The sample was PBMCs, taken from a glioma patient whose treatment included an IDH1 peptide vaccine. This clonotype originated in a man aged 30 to 39 with glioma. For the CDR3, the DNA is TGTGCCAGTAGTTTCTGGACGGGGTTGAACACTGAAGCTTTCTTT. This translates into CASSFWTGLNTEAFF.